The 12 T cell receptor beta chains in this list originate from one sample, sequenced in a study of T-cell reconstitution after alpha-beta-depleted transplantation in children. Unique molecular identifiers were incorporated into the prepared TCRbeta library. MiXCR, applied by TCRdb to the PCR reads, yields one record per CDR3 protein. In the table there are about 190,000 distinct CDR3 sequences, over 8.5% of which are singletons. The sequenced sample was PBMCs, obtained before TCRalphabeta/CD19-depleted stem cell transplant. The receptors come from a boy between 2 and 10 years old with acute myeloid leukemia, due to receive a stem cell transplant.

This clonotype was seen at least ten times. The chain joins TRBV5-1 to TRBJ1-1, with a weak D call TRBD1 (5 bases). This CDR3 region has 15 residues. Germline lookup yields CDR1 SGHRS and CDR2 YFSETQ. V dropped 1 base and J dropped 1 base, with 11 bases sitting between them. The CDR3 sequence is CASSLLAGTNTEAFF. As DNA, the CDR3 is TGCGCCAGCAGCTTGTTAGCGGGGACGAACACTGAAGCTTTCTTT. The variable domain in full, with the rest retrieved from reference TRBV5-1 and TRBJ1-1, is KAGVTQTPRYLIKTRGQQVTLSCSPISGHRSVSWYQQTPGQGLQFLFEYFSETQRNKGNFPGRFSGRQFSNSRSEMNVSTLELGDSALYLCASSLLAGTNTEAFFGQGTRLTVV.

The sample holds many counts of this clonotype. The chain is built from TRBV20-1 and TRBJ2-1; either TRBD1 or TRBD2 may supply D (5 bases each). The CDR3 length is 12 residues. Germline V gene data show CDR1 as DFQATT and CDR2 as SNEGSKA (reference sequence). The V end was cut by 3 bases, the J end by 7 bases, with 10 bases between. The CDR3: CSARREGNEQFF. CDR3 nucleotide sequence: TGCAGTGCTAGGCGAGAGGGGAATGAGCAGTTCTTC.

This clonotype was seen ten or more times. The chain employs TRBV4-1 and TRBJ1-1; 8 nucleotides match TRBD1. The CDR3 is made up of 17 amino acids. Germline V lookup: CDR1 MGHRA, CDR2 YSYEKL. V shed 0 bases and J 0 bases; nucleotides not matched to a gene: 6. The CDR3 protein is CASSQEKARGLNTEAFF. The CDR3 DNA is TGCGCCAGCAGCCAAGAAAAGGCCAGGGGGCTGAACACTGAAGCTTTCTTT.

This clonotype was detected ten times or more. The V call is TRBV27, the J call TRBJ2-1; 8 bases agree with TRBD2. CDR1 and CDR2 (germline): MNHEY, SMNVEV (reference sequence). V gave up 8 bases and J gave up 5 bases; unmatched junction bases: 5. The CDR3 spans 13 residues. The CDR3 protein is CASAGGVDNEQFF. In DNA, the CDR3 is TGTGCCAGCGCCGGGGGGGTCGACAATGAGCAGTTCTTC.

This clonotype was observed many times. V gene TRBV27 combines with J gene TRBJ1-2, with D uncertain. Germline-derived CDR1 and CDR2 are MNHEY and SMNVEV (reference sequence). The CDR3 extends over 15 amino acids. V was clipped by 3 bases and J by 8 bases, with 19 bases between them. CDR3: CASSFSRTLPIGYTF. In DNA, the CDR3 is TGTGCCAGCAGTTTCTCAAGGACGCTTCCTATCGGCTACACCTTC.

This clonotype was seen ten or more times. The V and J genes are TRBV20-1 and TRBJ1-4; 7 bases line up with TRBD1. There are 17 residues in the CDR3. The germline gives CDR1 DFQATT, CDR2 SNEGSKA (reference sequence). V lost 0 bases to trimming and J lost 0 bases; unmatched junction nucleotides: 7. The CDR3 nucleotides read TGCAGTGCTAGAGAGGCAGGGGGATTCGCAACTAATGAAAAACTGTTTTTT. The encoded protein is CSAREAGGFATNEKLFF.

This clonotype has a count of ten or more. The rearrangement uses TRBV3-1 and TRBJ2-1; 13 bases are a match to TRBD2. This CDR3 is built from 15 residues. Germline trimming cut 1 base from V and 8 bases from J; bases unmatched to any gene: 2. CDR1 is LGHDT, CDR2 YNNKEL, per germline (reference sequence). CDR3 nucleotide sequence: TGTGCCAGCAGCCAAGGACTAGCGGGAGGTTATGAGCAGTTCTTC. Its protein is CASSQGLAGGYEQFF.

This clonotype has only a few counts. The J gene is TRBJ2-7, the V gene TRBV7-9; 7 nucleotides align to TRBD1. Per the germline V gene, CDR1 is SEHNR and CDR2 is FQNEAQ (reference sequence). The CDR3 length is 13 residues. J lost 3 bases, V lost 5 bases, and 4 bases had no gene match. The CDR3, as DNA: TGTGCCAGCAGCGATGGGACAGACTACGAGCAGTACGTC. It translates to CASSDGTDYEQYV.

This clonotype was detected many times. The CDR3 protein is CASSVSAPNSGRPSYEQYF. DNA for the CDR3: TGTGCCAGCAGTGTAAGCGCTCCAAATAGCGGGAGGCCCTCCTACGAGCAGTACTTC. The genes are TRBV27 and TRBJ2-7, with TRBD2 matching over 10 bases. The trim removed 5 bases at V and 0 bases at J, leaving 16 bases unmatched. Looked up from germline, CDR1 is MNHEY and CDR2 is SMNVEV (reference sequence). The CDR3 has 19 residues.

This clonotype was picked up many times. The chain recombines TRBV29-1 with TRBJ1-4; 12 nucleotides align to TRBD1. This CDR3 is 13 amino acids long. J lost 8 bases, V lost 4 bases, and 2 bases had no gene match. Germline loops: CDR1 SQVTM, CDR2 ANQGSEA. The chain's CDR3 is CSVGGTGGEKLFF. In nucleotides, the CDR3 is TGCAGCGTTGGTGGGACAGGGGGCGAAAAACTGTTTTTT. The variable domain in full, with the rest retrieved from reference TRBV29-1 and TRBJ1-4, is SAVISQKPSRDICQRGTSLTIQCQVDSQVTMMFWYRQQPGQSLTLIATANQGSEATYESGFVIDKFPISRPNLTFSTLTVSNMSPEDSSIYLCSVGGTGGEKLFFGSGTQLSVL.

This clonotype has at least ten counts. The chain is built from TRBV4-1 and TRBJ1-4, with 7 bases identical to TRBD1. There are 15 residues in the CDR3. Germline CDR1 MGHRA, CDR2 YSYEKL. Losses at the gene ends were 0 bases for V and 7 bases for J; bases not matched to a gene: 5. CDR3 amino acids: CASSQELTGREKLFF. CDR3 nucleotides: TGCGCCAGCAGCCAAGAACTGACAGGGCGTGAAAAACTGTTTTTT.

This clonotype was observed a handful of times. Sequence at one end of the junction differs from germline and may be a read error. The V gene is TRBV30, the J gene TRBJ2-7; D is uncertain. Germline V CDR1 and CDR2: GTSNPN, SVGIG (reference sequence). The CDR3 consists of 11 residues. In nucleotides, the CDR3 is TGTGCTTGGACCGACTCCTACGAGCAGTACTTC. Translation gives CAWTDSYEQYF.